The clone carrying this TCR beta chain showed up many times. Its antigen is still unknown. Germline V gene data show CDR1 as MDHEN and CDR2 as SYDVKM. The CDR3 totals 15 residues. J lost 1 base, V lost 5 bases, and 5 bases had no gene match. Amplified TCR beta CDR3 regions came from RNA transcripts. RT-PCR in the first round (using the HTBI primer set) targeted the TCR CDR3. TCRdb reprocessed the multiplex PCR reads via MiXCR and lists one record per CDR3 protein. This table has around 250,000 distinct CDR3 sequences, around 26% appearing once. This specimen comes from a study of T cells in Graves' hyperthyroidism and ophthalmopathy. Study details: Peripheral blood was taken when the disease was first diagnosed, before any treatment began. Study-wide findings and caveats: Model predictions of ophthalmopathy came a median around 6.5 months before onset. Separation of ophthalmopathy from stable hyperthyroidism was achieved by a 13 V-J model. Most thyroid clonotypes expanded above 0.001 were also detected in blood.

The sequenced material came from blood. The TCR was taken from a woman in her thirties or forties with Graves' ophthalmopathy. The chain uses TRBV28 and TRBJ1-5; 7 bases agree with TRBD1. This chain's CDR3 is CASSAPTGSNQPQHF. In DNA form, the CDR3 reads TGTGCCAGCAGTGCTCCGACAGGGAGCAATCAGCCCCAGCATTTT.